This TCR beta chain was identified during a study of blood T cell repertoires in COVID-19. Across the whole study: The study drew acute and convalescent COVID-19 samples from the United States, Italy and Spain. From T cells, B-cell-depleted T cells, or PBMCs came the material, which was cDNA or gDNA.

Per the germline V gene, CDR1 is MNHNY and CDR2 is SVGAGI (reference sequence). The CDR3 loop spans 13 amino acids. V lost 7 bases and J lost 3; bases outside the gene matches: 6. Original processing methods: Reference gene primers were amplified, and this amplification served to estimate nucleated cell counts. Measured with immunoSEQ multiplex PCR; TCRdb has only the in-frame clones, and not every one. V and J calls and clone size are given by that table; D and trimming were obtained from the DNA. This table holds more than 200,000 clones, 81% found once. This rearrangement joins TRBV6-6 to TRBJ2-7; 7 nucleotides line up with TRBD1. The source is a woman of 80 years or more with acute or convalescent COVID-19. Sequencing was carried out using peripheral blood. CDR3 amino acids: CASNRDRDYEQYF. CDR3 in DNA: TGTGCCAGCAACCGAGACAGGGACTACGAGCAGTACTTC.